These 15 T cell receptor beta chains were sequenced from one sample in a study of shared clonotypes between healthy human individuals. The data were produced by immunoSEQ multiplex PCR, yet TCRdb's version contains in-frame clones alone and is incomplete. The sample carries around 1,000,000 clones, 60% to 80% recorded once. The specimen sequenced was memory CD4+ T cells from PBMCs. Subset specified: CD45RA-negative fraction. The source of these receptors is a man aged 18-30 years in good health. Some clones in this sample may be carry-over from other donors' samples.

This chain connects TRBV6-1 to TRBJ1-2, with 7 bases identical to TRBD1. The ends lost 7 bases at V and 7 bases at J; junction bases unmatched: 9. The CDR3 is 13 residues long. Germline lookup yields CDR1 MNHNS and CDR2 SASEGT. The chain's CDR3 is CASIRDRAGGYTF. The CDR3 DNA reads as TGTGCCAGCATCCGTGACAGGGCGGGTGGCTACACCTTC.

CDR3 residues: CSVAPTGGYTEAFF. The CDR3 coding sequence is TGCAGCGTTGCCCCGACAGGAGGGTACACTGAAGCTTTCTTT. The chain couples TRBV29-1 to TRBJ1-1; a weak D match, TRBD1 (6 bases). V dropped 4 bases and J dropped 3 bases, with 15 bases sitting between them. The V gene's germline CDR1 is SQVTM and CDR2 ANQGSEA. This CDR3 contains 14 residues.

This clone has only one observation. CDR3 residues: CASSPPGQGAGGHEQFF. DNA for the CDR3: TGTGCCAGCTCACCACCCGGACAGGGGGCGGGGGGCCATGAGCAGTTCTTC. The rearrangement links TRBV18 to TRBJ2-1; 11 nucleotides align to TRBD1. The ends lost 0 bases at V and 8 bases at J; junction bases unmatched: 9. The CDR3 is 17 amino acids. The V gene's germline CDR1 is KGHSH and CDR2 LQKENI.

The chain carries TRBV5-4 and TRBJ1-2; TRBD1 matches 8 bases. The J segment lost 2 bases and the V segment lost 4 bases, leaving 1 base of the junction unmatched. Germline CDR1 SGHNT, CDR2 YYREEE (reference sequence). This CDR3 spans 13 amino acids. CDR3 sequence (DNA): TGTGCCAGCAGCGGACAGGGAAACTATGGCTACACCTTC. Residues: CASSGQGNYGYTF.

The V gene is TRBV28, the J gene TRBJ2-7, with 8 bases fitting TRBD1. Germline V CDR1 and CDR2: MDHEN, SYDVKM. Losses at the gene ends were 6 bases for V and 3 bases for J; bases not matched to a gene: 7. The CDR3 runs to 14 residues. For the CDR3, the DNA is TGTGCCAGCAGATACGGACAGGGACTCTACGAGCAGTACTTC. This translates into CASRYGQGLYEQYF.

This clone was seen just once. DNA for the CDR3: TGTGCCAGCAGCCCCCCCACTAGGGGGCTCTATGGCTACACCTTC. Translating it yields CASSPPTRGLYGYTF. The chain carries TRBV4-2 and TRBJ1-2, with 7 bases that match TRBD1. The CDR3 is made up of 15 amino acids. The ends lost 4 bases at V and 4 bases at J; junction bases unmatched: 9. Per the germline V gene, CDR1 is LGHNA and CDR2 is YNFKEQ.

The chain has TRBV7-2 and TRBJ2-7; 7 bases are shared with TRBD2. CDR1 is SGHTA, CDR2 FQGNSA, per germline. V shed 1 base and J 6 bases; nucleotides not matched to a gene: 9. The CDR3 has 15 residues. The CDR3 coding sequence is TGTGCCAGCAGCTTAGTCGGCGGGAGACTGGCCGAGCAGTACTTC. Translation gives CASSLVGGRLAEQYF.

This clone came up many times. CDR3 residues: CASSTESYGYTF. The CDR3 DNA is TGTGCCAGCAGTACGGAGAGCTATGGCTACACCTTC. The chain couples TRBV6-5 to TRBJ1-2; D uncertain. The V end was cut by 5 bases, the J end by 4 bases, with 8 bases between. Germline-derived CDR1 and CDR2 are MNHEY and SVGAGI. This CDR3 is built from 12 residues.

CDR3 in amino acids: CASSLGADNEQFF. DNA for the CDR3: TGTGCCAGCAGCTTAGGGGCAGACAATGAGCAGTTCTTC. This chain uses TRBV7-2 with TRBJ2-1; unclear D gene. V lost 1 base and J 5 bases, leaving 6 bases between the germline ends. In germline, CDR1 is SGHTA, CDR2 FQGNSA. The CDR3 sequence is 13 residues long. Complete variable domain (other parts from reference TRBV7-2 and TRBJ2-1): GAGVSQSPSNKVTEKGKDVELRCDPISGHTALYWYRQSLGQGLEFLIYFQGNSAPDKSGLPSDRFSAERTGGSVSTLTIQRTQQEDSAVYLCASSLGADNEQFFGPGTRLTVL.

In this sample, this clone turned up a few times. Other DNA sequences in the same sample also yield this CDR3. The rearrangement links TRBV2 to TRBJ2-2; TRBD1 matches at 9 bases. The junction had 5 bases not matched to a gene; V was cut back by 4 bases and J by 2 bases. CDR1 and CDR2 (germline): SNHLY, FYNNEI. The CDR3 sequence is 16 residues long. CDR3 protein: CASSGTGGANTGELFF. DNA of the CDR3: TGTGCCAGCAGTGGTACAGGGGGCGCAAACACCGGGGAGCTGTTTTTT.

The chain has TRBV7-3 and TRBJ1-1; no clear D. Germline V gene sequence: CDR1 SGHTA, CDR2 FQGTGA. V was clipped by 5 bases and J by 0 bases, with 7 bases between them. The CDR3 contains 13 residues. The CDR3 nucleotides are TGTGCCAGCAGCCAGGCCCTGAACACTGAAGCTTTCTTT. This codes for CASSQALNTEAFF.

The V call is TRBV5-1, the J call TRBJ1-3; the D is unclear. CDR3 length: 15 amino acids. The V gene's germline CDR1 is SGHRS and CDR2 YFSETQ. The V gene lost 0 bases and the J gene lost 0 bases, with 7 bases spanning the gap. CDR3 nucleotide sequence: TGCGCCAGCAGCTTGGAAACCGACTCTGGAAACACCATATATTTT. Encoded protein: CASSLETDSGNTIYF.

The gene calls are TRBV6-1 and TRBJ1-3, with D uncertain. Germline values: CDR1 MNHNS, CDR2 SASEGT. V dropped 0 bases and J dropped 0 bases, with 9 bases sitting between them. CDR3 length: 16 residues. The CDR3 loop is CASSEALPVSGNTIYF. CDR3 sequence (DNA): TGTGCCAGCAGTGAAGCGCTACCGGTCTCTGGAAACACCATATATTTT.

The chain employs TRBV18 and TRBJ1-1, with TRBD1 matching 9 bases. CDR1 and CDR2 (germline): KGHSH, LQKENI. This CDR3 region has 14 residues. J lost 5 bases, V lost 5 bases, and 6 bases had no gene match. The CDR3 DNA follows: TGTGCCAGCTCATCATTGGACAGGGGTACTGAAGCTTTCTTT. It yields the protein CASSSLDRGTEAFF.

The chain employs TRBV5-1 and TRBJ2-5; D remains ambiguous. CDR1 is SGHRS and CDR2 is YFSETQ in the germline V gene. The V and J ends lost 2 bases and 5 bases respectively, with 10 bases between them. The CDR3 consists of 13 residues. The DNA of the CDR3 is TGCGCCAGCAGCTTAGAGTCCATGGAGACCCAGTACTTC. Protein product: CASSLESMETQYF.